Below are 16 T cell receptor beta chains sequenced from a single sample in a study of cytomegalovirus exposure and HLA in healthy donors. In the PCR, 60 Vbeta and 13 Jbeta primers were used. Method: immunoSEQ multiplex PCR; TCRdb's copy keeps in-frame clones and lacks some. The data show 85,000 to 120,000 clones, less than 85% seen once. Sample: PBMCs. The receptor source for this set is a man aged 60 to 69 in good health and CMV-seronegative.

V gene TRBV28 combines with J gene TRBJ2-2; maybe TRBD1 (7 bases). This CDR3 comprises 14 residues. From germline, CDR1 is MDHEN and CDR2 SYDVKM. V was trimmed by 1 base and J by 8 bases, leaving 11 bases between them. The CDR3 is CASSLSGGSGELFF. The DNA of the CDR3 is TGTGCCAGCAGTTTATCAGGGGGGTCAGGGGAGCTGTTTTTT.

The gene calls are TRBV5-1 and TRBJ1-2, with a possible D match to TRBD1 (6 bases). V lost 1 base, J lost 2 bases, and 9 bases lay in between. There are 14 residues in the CDR3. From germline, CDR1 is SGHRS and CDR2 YFSETQ. CDR3 in amino acids: CASSLFQGNYGYTF. CDR3 nucleotides: TGCGCCAGCAGCTTGTTCCAGGGGAACTATGGCTACACCTTC.

This clone appeared once. V usage is TRBV7-2 and J usage is TRBJ1-2, with D possibly matching TRBD1 (6 bases). Trimming removed 1 base at V and 5 bases at J, with 17 bases between. The CDR3 runs to 16 residues. CDR1 and CDR2 from the germline V gene are SGHTA and FQGNSA. CDR3 residues: CASSLGPDGGGYGYTF. The CDR3 DNA follows: TGTGCCAGCAGCTTAGGCCCAGATGGGGGCGGATATGGCTACACCTTC.

The chain recombines TRBV19 with TRBJ2-2; perhaps TRBD1 as D (6 bases). Trimming shortened V by 9 bases and J by 5 bases, and 19 bases separated the two germline ends. In germline, CDR1 is LNHDA, CDR2 SQIVND (reference sequence). The CDR3 is 15 amino acids. CDR3 nucleotide sequence: TGTGCCAGCATGAAAGGGGGTTGGGGTACCGGGGAGCTGTTTTTT. It specifies CASMKGGWGTGELFF. Full variable domain (outside the CDR3, taken from reference TRBV19 and TRBJ2-2): DGGITQSPKYLFRKEGQNVTLSCEQNLNHDAMYWYRQDPGQGLRLIYYSQIVNDFQKGDIAEGYSVSREKKESFPLTVTSAQKNPTAFYLCASMKGGWGTGELFFGEGSRLTVL.

The chain combines TRBV19 with TRBJ2-7; 8 nucleotides align to TRBD2. The V segment lost 8 bases and the J segment 7 bases; nucleotides outside the gene matches: 10. CDR1 is LNHDA, CDR2 SQIVND, per germline (reference sequence). The CDR3 totals 13 residues. CDR3 region: CASDSSGGGEQYF. The DNA of the CDR3 is TGTGCCAGTGATTCGAGCGGGGGCGGGGAGCAGTACTTC.

The chain is built from TRBV5-5 and TRBJ1-1; D unresolved. Per the germline V gene, CDR1 is SGHKS and CDR2 is YYEKEE (reference sequence). With 4 bases removed from V and 0 bases from J, the gap between germline ends came to 7 bases. CDR3 length: 13 residues. This chain's CDR3 is CASSLTVNTEAFF. Written as DNA, the CDR3 is TGTGCCAGCAGCCTCACTGTGAACACTGAAGCTTTCTTT.

The chain couples TRBV5-1 to TRBJ2-3; unclear D gene. The CDR3 spans 14 residues. Trimming stripped 4 bases from V and 3 bases from J, with 12 bases between. CDR1 SGHRS and CDR2 YFSETQ come from the germline V gene. CDR3 coding DNA: TGCGCCAGCAGCCTGGAGCGCGGTACAGATACGCAGTATTTT. It translates to CASSLERGTDTQYF.

The chain couples TRBV18 to TRBJ1-1; maybe TRBD1 (5 bases). Trimming removed 6 bases at V and 0 bases at J, with 11 bases between. Germline CDR1 KGHSH, CDR2 LQKENI. There are 14 residues in the CDR3. For the CDR3, the DNA is TGTGCCAGCTCGGTCGGGGGACTGAACACTGAAGCTTTCTTT. This sequence encodes CASSVGGLNTEAFF.

This chain links TRBV13 with TRBJ2-7, with a possible D match to TRBD2 (6 bases). This CDR3 has 13 amino acids. V was trimmed by 3 bases and J by 5 bases, leaving 11 bases between them. Germline CDR1 is PRHDT and CDR2 is FYEKMQ (reference sequence). The CDR3 DNA sequence: TGTGCCAGCAGCTTGACTAGTATGAACGAGCAGTACTTC. It is translated as CASSLTSMNEQYF.

The rearrangement links TRBV9 to TRBJ2-3, with 8 bases that match TRBD1. Germline V gene sequence: CDR1 SGDLS, CDR2 YYNGEE. V dropped 1 base and J dropped 5; count of bases not matched to a gene: 12. The CDR3 totals 17 residues. In DNA, the CDR3 is TGTGCCAGCAGCGTAACAGGGGGGCCTAATCGGAGAGATACGCAGTATTTT. Translating it yields CASSVTGGPNRRDTQYF.

This clone showed up just a few times. This sequence joins TRBV28 and TRBJ1-5; 7 nucleotides line up with TRBD1. Germline V gene lookup returns CDR1 MDHEN and CDR2 SYDVKM. V trimming: 4 bases; J trimming: 8 bases; junction bases outside the gene matches: 11. This CDR3 comprises 15 residues. CDR3 sequence (DNA): TGTGCCAGCAGTTCCCCGACAGGGCTAATTAAGCCCCAGCATTTT. Translated: CASSSPTGLIKPQHF.

This clone appeared once. This chain connects TRBV14 to TRBJ2-1, with 16 bases that match TRBD2. The CDR3 contains 17 residues. V lost 4 bases and J lost 10; bases outside the gene matches: 10. The germline V gene encodes CDR1 SGHDN and CDR2 FVKESK. CDR3 amino acids: CASSPGLAGGFGKEQFF. The CDR3 nucleotides read TGTGCCAGCAGCCCGGGACTAGCGGGGGGGTTCGGTAAGGAGCAGTTCTTC.

V usage is TRBV18 and J usage is TRBJ1-3; TRBD1 matches at 8 bases. The CDR3 loop spans 17 amino acids. Germline assignment: CDR1 KGHSH and CDR2 LQKENI. J was trimmed by 4 bases and V by 6 bases; bases with no gene match: 14. The CDR3 here is CASSPTAQGARGNTIYF. The DNA of the CDR3 is TGTGCCAGCTCCCCAACCGCGCAGGGGGCGAGGGGAAACACCATATATTTT.

This chain links TRBV5-1 with TRBJ1-1; possibly TRBD1 for D (5 bases). The germline V and J ends were trimmed by 4 bases and 7 bases, with 17 bases remaining between them. The CDR3 loop spans 14 amino acids. Per the germline V gene, CDR1 is SGHRS and CDR2 is YFSETQ. Here the CDR3 reads CASSPGSPGGEAFF. The CDR3 DNA reads as TGCGCCAGCAGCCCCGGGTCCCCGGGGGGTGAAGCTTTCTTT.

This clone appeared a few times. The chain carries TRBV2 and TRBJ2-5; TRBD1 matches 7 bases. Unmatched junction bases numbered 7, after V lost 5 bases and J lost 4 bases. Germline V gene sequence: CDR1 SNHLY, CDR2 FYNNEI. The CDR3 is 14 residues long. The CDR3 loop is CASSPDRAGETQYF. In nucleotides, the CDR3 is TGTGCCAGCAGTCCTGACAGGGCAGGAGAGACCCAGTACTTC. The variable domain in full, with the rest retrieved from reference TRBV2 and TRBJ2-5, is EPEVTQTPSHQVTQMGQEVILRCVPISNHLYFYWYRQILGQKVEFLVSFYNNEISEKSEIFDDQFSVERPDGSNFTLKIRSTKLEDSAMYFCASSPDRAGETQYFGPGTRLLVL.

This chain uses TRBV4-3 with TRBJ1-1; unclear D gene. The V gene lost 1 base and the J gene lost 0 bases, with 9 bases spanning the gap. This CDR3 comprises 15 residues. Per the germline V gene, CDR1 is LGHNA and CDR2 is YSLEER. CDR3 DNA: TGCGCCAGCAGCCAAGGTACTACCTTGAACACTGAAGCTTTCTTT. Amino acid sequence: CASSQGTTLNTEAFF.